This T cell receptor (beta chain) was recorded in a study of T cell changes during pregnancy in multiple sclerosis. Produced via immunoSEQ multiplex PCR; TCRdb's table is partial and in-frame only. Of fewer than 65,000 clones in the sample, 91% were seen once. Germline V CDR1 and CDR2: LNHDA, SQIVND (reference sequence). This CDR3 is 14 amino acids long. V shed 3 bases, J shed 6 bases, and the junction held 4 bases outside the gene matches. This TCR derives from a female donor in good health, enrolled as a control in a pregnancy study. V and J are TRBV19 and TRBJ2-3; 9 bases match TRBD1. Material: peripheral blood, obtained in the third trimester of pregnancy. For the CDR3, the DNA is TGTGCCAGTAGTATTGGGGACAGGGTTGATACGCAGTATTTT. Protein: CASSIGDRVDTQYF. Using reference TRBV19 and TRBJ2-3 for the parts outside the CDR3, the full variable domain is DGGITQSPKYLFRKEGQNVTLSCEQNLNHDAMYWYRQDPGQGLRLIYYSQIVNDFQKGDIAEGYSVSREKKESFPLTVTSAQKNPTAFYLCASSIGDRVDTQYFGPGTRLTVL.